The 10 T cell receptor beta chains below come from one sample, sequenced in a study of metastatic and nonmetastatic thyroid tumors. TCRdb reanalyzed the PCR reads with MiXCR. The table records tens of thousands of clones, about 15% of them present only once. No patient received treatment before thyroid surgery. Sequencing was performed on blood. The source of these receptors is a female donor with papillary thyroid cancer or a benign thyroid nodule (not recorded which). Some clones in this sample may be carry-over from other donors' samples.

This clone was counted only a few times. V gene TRBV28 combines with J gene TRBJ2-2; perhaps TRBD2 as D (6 bases). CDR1 and CDR2 (germline): MDHEN, SYDVKM. V lost 6 bases to trimming and J lost 1 base, with 12 bases between them. The CDR3 spans 15 residues. The CDR3 DNA reads as TGTGCCAGCAGGGATGGGGGGTGGAACACCGGGGAGCTGTTTTTT. Its translation is CASRDGGWNTGELFF.

This clone appeared many times. The chain carries TRBV2 and TRBJ2-2, with a possible D match to TRBD2 (5 bases). Germline CDR1 SNHLY, CDR2 FYNNEI. Trimming stripped 1 base from V and 6 bases from J, with 15 bases between. The CDR3 runs to 16 residues. The CDR3 DNA reads as TGTGCCAGCAGTGAAGACGACTATATGTACGCCGGGGAGCTGTTTTTT. Translated, it gives CASSEDDYMYAGELFF.

In this sample, this clone turned up many times. The V and J genes are TRBV18 and TRBJ2-7, with 7 bases identical to TRBD1. The length of the CDR3 is 14 residues. Germline values: CDR1 KGHSH, CDR2 LQKENI. Losses at the gene ends were 5 bases for V and 1 base for J; bases not matched to a gene: 5. CDR3 bases: TGTGCCAGCTCATCGGACAGGTCATCCTACGAGCAGTACTTC. Translating it yields CASSSDRSSYEQYF.

This clone was seen only a few times. The genes are TRBV12-3 or TRBV12-4 and TRBJ2-6; the D gene could be TRBD1 or TRBD2 (5 bases each). This CDR3 has 15 residues. Trimming pared 0 bases from V and 2 bases from J, leaving 5 bases between. This CDR3 is CASSLAGAGANVLTF. CDR3 bases: TGTGCCAGCAGTTTAGCGGGGGCTGGGGCCAACGTCCTGACTTTC.

As to this clone: A much larger clone differs by one base, so this may be a read error. The rearrangement joins TRBV6-1 to TRBJ1-2, with a tentative D call TRBD1 (5 bases). V was clipped by 6 bases and J by 4 bases, with 12 bases between them. Germline-derived CDR1 and CDR2 are MNHNS and SASEGT. The CDR3 is made up of 13 amino acids. This chain's CDR3 is CASREVGVYGYTF. The DNA for the CDR3 is TGTGCCAGCAGGGAGGTGGGGGTCTATGGCTACACCTTC.

At least ten counts were recorded for this clone. The V and J genes are TRBV3-1 and TRBJ2-5; no firm D call. Trimming took 3 bases from V and 5 from J, leaving 7 bases between them. The germline V gene encodes CDR1 LGHDT and CDR2 YNNKEL (reference sequence). This CDR3 comprises 12 residues. The CDR3 spells CASSQGLETQYF. For the CDR3, the DNA is TGTGCCAGCAGCCAGGGGTTGGAGACCCAGTACTTC.

This clone was counted ten times or more. The V and J genes are TRBV7-9 and TRBJ2-7, with D perhaps TRBD1 (6 bases). Germline V gene data show CDR1 as SEHNR and CDR2 as FQNEAQ (reference sequence). V was cut by 5 bases and J by 6 bases, with 11 bases left in between. This CDR3 contains 12 residues. In DNA, the CDR3 is TGTGCCAGCAGCACCCGACAGGCCGAGCAGTACTTC. This gives the protein CASSTRQAEQYF.

Many counts were recorded for this clone. The rearrangement links TRBV29-1 to TRBJ1-1; D gene unclear. This CDR3 is built from 12 residues. From germline, CDR1 is SQVTM and CDR2 ANQGSEA. V gave up 4 bases and J gave up 6 bases, with 12 bases separating them. The CDR3 nucleotides are TGCAGCGTTGGGGCACAGCTGGCTGAAGCTTTCTTT. It yields the protein CSVGAQLAEAFF.

This clone was counted many times. Other nucleotide sequences in the sample specify the same CDR3. The V gene is TRBV20-1, the J gene TRBJ2-1, with D maybe TRBD2 (6 bases). V was shortened by 2 bases and J by 2 bases, with 16 bases between the two germline ends. The CDR3 has 16 residues. CDR1 is DFQATT, CDR2 SNEGSKA, per germline (reference sequence). As DNA, the CDR3 is TGCAGTGCTAGACCTTTGCGGGGAGACACCTACAATGAGCAGTTCTTC. This gives the protein CSARPLRGDTYNEQFF.

This clone appeared many times. This chain connects TRBV7-9 to TRBJ2-1; no clear D gene. Germline V gives CDR1 SEHNR, CDR2 FQNEAQ (reference sequence). V shed 5 bases and J shed 5 bases, with 4 bases lying between them. CDR3 length: 11 amino acids. The CDR3 nucleotides read TGTGCCAGCAGCCCTCACAATGAGCAGTTCTTC. It encodes CASSPHNEQFF. The variable domain in full, completed from reference TRBV7-9 and TRBJ2-1, reads DTGVSQNPRHKITKRGQNVTFRCDPISEHNRLYWYRQTLGQGPEFLTYFQNEAQLEKSRLLSDRFSAERPKGSFSTLEIQRTEQGDSAMYLCASSPHNEQFFGPGTRLTVL.